The clone carrying this TCR beta chain was seen a few times. Its antigen is not identified. V gave up 4 bases and J gave up 2 bases; unmatched junction bases: 13. Germline CDR1 and CDR2: LNHDA and SQIVND (reference sequence). CDR3 length: 18 residues. The data belong to a study of T cell repertoires in cytomegalovirus infection. At the level of the study: The authors used CMV epitopes that were HLA-C-restricted (recently identified) and HLA-B-restricted (well studied). Matching HLA type and CMV infection were both indicated by public TCR beta signatures.

Study outcomes and limitations: HLA-C-restricted TCR beta clonotypes specific for CMV led the ex vivo response. Cumulated frequencies of public TCR beta families served to identify carriers of CMV plus the relevant HLA.

A single record per CDR3 protein comes from TCRdb applying MiXCR to the reads. The sample holds about 890,000 distinct CDR3 sequences; 25% to 40% are singletons and the top ten take roughly 13%. Specimen: cultured CD8+ T cells from PBMCs, collected from culture after CMV antigen stimulation. The sequence was collected from a human donor in good health (CMV status not recorded). Some clones in this sample may be carry-over from other donors' samples. The chain recombines TRBV19 with TRBJ2-1, with 8 bases aligning to TRBD1. The CDR3 DNA is TGTGCCAGTAGTAACCGGGACAGGACCGAGGGGCCCTACAATGAGCAGTTCTTC. Translation: CASSNRDRTEGPYNEQFF.